This T cell receptor beta chain was found in a study of human T cells and chemical hapten exposure. Study-level findings and limits: Patch test score rose with PT1 expanded TCRs, significant at 8, 16, 32, not 4.

The library tagged each cDNA molecule with unique molecular identifiers. TCRdb passed the RACE reads through MiXCR, listing each CDR3 protein once. The sample contains tens of thousands of distinct CDR3 sequences, about 11% of which appear only once. This clonotype was counted between two and nine times. Its antigen is currently unknown. Time point of the sample: patch test 2, 6 weeks after DPC sensitization. Treatment specified: therapeutic diphenylcyclopropenone sensitization with weekly scalp DPC. The sequence was obtained from a man aged 35-49 years with alopecia areata. Some clones in this sample may be carry-over from other donors' samples. The material was whole blood, obtained in connection with sensitization to the hapten diphenylcyclopropenone (DPC).

CDR3 protein: CASSKGILINSPLHF. In nucleotides, the CDR3 is TGTGCCAGCAGTAAGGGAATACTCATTAATTCACCCCTCCACTTT. This chain uses TRBV28 with TRBJ1-6, with D unclear. CDR1 and CDR2 from the germline V gene are MDHEN and SYDVKM. With 5 bases removed from V and 6 bases from J, the gap between germline ends came to 14 bases. The CDR3 has 15 residues.